The 13 T cell receptor beta chains listed next were all sequenced from one sample in a study of memory CD4+ T cells and cytomegalovirus serostatus. Only in-frame clones appear in the TCRdb table, and some are missing; sequencing was by immunoSEQ multiplex PCR. The table shows some 50,000 clones, with about 70% occurring only once. Single viable CD3+CD4+CD8-CD45RO+ cells were sorted as the memory CD4+ T cells. The sequenced sample was memory CD4+ T cells from blood. The source is an adult in good health and CMV-seropositive.

The chain employs TRBV5-6 and TRBJ2-3; 9 nucleotides match TRBD1. Germline V CDR1 and CDR2: SGHDT, YYEEEE. V was clipped by 3 bases and J by 3 bases; unmatched bases: 5. This CDR3 region has 15 residues. Here the CDR3 reads CASSWTGVETDTQYF. In nucleotides, the CDR3 is TGTGCCAGCAGCTGGACAGGGGTCGAGACAGATACGCAGTATTTT.

J is TRBJ2-2 and V is TRBV11-3; D remains ambiguous. The CDR3 loop spans 16 amino acids. Germline values: CDR1 SGHNT, CDR2 YENEEA. Trimming took 5 bases from V and 6 from J, leaving 19 bases between them. The CDR3 spells CASSTVAARLSGELFF. The CDR3 nucleotides read TGTGCCAGCAGCACAGTGGCAGCAAGGTTGTCCGGGGAGCTGTTTTTT.

The chain combines TRBV2 with TRBJ2-5; D perhaps matches TRBD2 (5 bases). V was trimmed by 9 bases and J by 3 bases, leaving 11 bases between them. The CDR3 length is 12 residues. Germline values: CDR1 SNHLY, CDR2 FYNNEI. As DNA, the CDR3 is TGTGCCAGTTTCCAGCGGAAAGAGACCCAGTACTTC. Protein product: CASFQRKETQYF.

The CDR3 DNA is TGCGCCAGCAGCTTGGTCACAGGGGGCACTGAAGCTTTCTTT. Its protein is CASSLVTGGTEAFF. The chain has TRBV5-1 and TRBJ1-1, with TRBD1 identical over 8 bases. The junction had 2 bases not matched to a gene; V was cut back by 0 bases and J by 4 bases. The germline CDR1 and CDR2 sequences are SGHRS and YFSETQ. CDR3 length: 14 amino acids. Full variable domain (remainder filled in from reference TRBV5-1 and TRBJ1-1): KAGVTQTPRYLIKTRGQQVTLSCSPISGHRSVSWYQQTPGQGLQFLFEYFSETQRNKGNFPGRFSGRQFSNSRSEMNVSTLELGDSALYLCASSLVTGGTEAFFGQGTRLTVV.

The chain employs TRBV6-6 and TRBJ1-2, with a weak D call TRBD1 (5 bases). This CDR3 contains 14 residues. V lost 0 bases and J 2 bases, leaving 7 bases between the germline ends. Germline CDR1 and CDR2: MNHNY and SVGAGI (reference sequence). The CDR3 loop reads CASSYSQGNYGYTF. The CDR3 region has the DNA TGTGCCAGCAGTTACTCGCAGGGAAACTATGGCTACACCTTC.

V usage is TRBV27 and J usage is TRBJ1-1; D unresolved. There are 17 residues in the CDR3. CDR1 and CDR2 from the germline V gene are MNHEY and SMNVEV (reference sequence). Trimming removed 5 bases from V and 1 base from J, with 20 bases in between. As DNA, the CDR3 is TGTGCCAGCAGTCGCTCTCCTTTTAACGCGGCGAACACTGAAGCTTTCTTT. Encoded protein: CASSRSPFNAANTEAFF.

The chain carries TRBV2 and TRBJ2-7; no definite D call. The V and J ends lost 7 bases and 6 bases respectively, with 10 bases between them. In germline, CDR1 is SNHLY, CDR2 FYNNEI. The CDR3 totals 11 residues. The CDR3 coding sequence is TGTGCCAGCATCTTAGAAGGCGAGCAGTACTTC. Translation: CASILEGEQYF.

This clone was observed a single time. The chain carries TRBV10-3 and TRBJ2-1; perhaps TRBD1 as D (5 bases). Looked up from germline, CDR1 is ENHRY and CDR2 is SYGVKD. This CDR3 is built from 17 residues. The germline V and J ends were trimmed by 3 bases and 8 bases, with 23 bases remaining between them. The CDR3 is CAISDRSRQPAVYEQFF. In DNA, the CDR3 is TGTGCCATCAGTGATCGCTCCCGACAGCCAGCCGTCTATGAGCAGTTCTTC.

The chain combines TRBV14 with TRBJ1-5; the match to TRBD1 covers 7 bases. V lost 6 bases and J lost 5; bases outside the gene matches: 4. The CDR3 runs to 13 residues. Germline lookup yields CDR1 SGHDN and CDR2 FVKESK. CDR3 DNA sequence: TGTGCCAGCAGTCTCGACAGGGATCAGCCCCAGCATTTT. Protein sequence: CASSLDRDQPQHF.

This clone was counted a few times. The V gene is TRBV4-1, the J gene TRBJ2-5; D might be TRBD1 (6 bases). The CDR3 runs 13 residues. CDR1 is MGHRA, CDR2 YSYEKL, per germline. With 2 bases removed from V and 3 bases from J, the gap between germline ends came to 7 bases. CDR3 region: CASSQSGEETQYF. The DNA of the CDR3 is TGCGCCAGCAGCCAATCAGGGGAAGAGACCCAGTACTTC.

This clone was recorded once. V gene TRBV25-1 combines with J gene TRBJ2-5; D possibly corresponds to TRBD1 (8 bases). Germline V lookup: CDR1 MGHDK, CDR2 SYGVNS. V dropped 4 bases and J dropped 5 bases, with 20 bases sitting between them. This CDR3 has 16 residues. CDR3 sequence (DNA): TGTGCCAGCAGTGGGGGAGGGGACAGGCTCGGGGAGACCCAGTACTTC. Translation: CASSGGGDRLGETQYF.

The rearrangement links TRBV4-3 to TRBJ1-4; D is unresolved. CDR3 length equals 14 residues. V was shortened by 4 bases and J by 6 bases, with 12 bases between the two germline ends. The germline V gene has CDR1 LGHNA and CDR2 YSLEER. The CDR3 bases are TGCGCCAGCAGCCGGCTCGGCCGTTATGAAAAACTGTTTTTT. Encoded protein: CASSRLGRYEKLFF.

V and J are TRBV19 and TRBJ1-1; D possibly corresponds to TRBD1 (5 bases). This CDR3 has 15 amino acids. V was shortened by 3 bases and J by 5 bases, with 16 bases between the two germline ends. From germline, CDR1 is LNHDA and CDR2 SQIVND (reference sequence). Here the CDR3 DNA reads TGTGCCAGTAGTATGCAAACAGGCGGACGGACTGAAGCTTTCTTT. This gives the protein CASSMQTGGRTEAFF.